Listed here is a single TCR beta chain. V gave up 2 bases and J gave up 3 bases, with 18 bases separating them. The germline CDR1 and CDR2 sequences are SGHDT and YYEEEE. This CDR3 contains 16 residues. These data come from a study of blood T cell repertoires in COVID-19. Study details: Researchers got acute and convalescent COVID-19 samples from the United States, Italy and Spain. T cells, B-cell-depleted T cells, or PBMCs provided the cDNA or gDNA that served as material.

In the authors' methods: Reference gene primers were amplified, and this amplification served to estimate nucleated cell counts. Generated by immunoSEQ multiplex PCR, the TCRdb table keeps only in-frame clones and is missing some. The D gene and trimming were derived from the DNA, and the V and J assignments and clone size from that table. This table holds about 92,000 clones, roughly 70% found once. The V gene is TRBV5-6, the J gene TRBJ2-7; D might be TRBD1 (6 bases). Sequenced: peripheral blood. The source of this sequence is a woman aged 55-70 years in a cohort sampled during active or convalescent COVID-19. DNA for the CDR3: TGTGCCAGCAGCTTTGGTTCGTCAGGGGCGTTCTACGAGCAGTACTTC. Translation gives CASSFGSSGAFYEQYF. Complete variable domain (other parts from reference TRBV5-6 and TRBJ2-7): DAGVTQSPTHLIKTRGQQVTLRCSPKSGHDTVSWYQQALGQGPQFIFQYYEEEERQRGNFPDRFSGHQFPNYSSELNVNALLLGDSALYLCASSFGSSGAFYEQYFGPGTRLTVT.